Presented here are 13 T cell receptor beta chains from one specimen sequenced in a study of early T cells in non-severe SARS-CoV-2 infection. TCRdb ran MiXCR on the 5' RACE reads and lists one entry per CDR3 protein. In the table there are about 64,000 distinct CDR3 sequences, roughly 13% of which are singletons. Sequenced material: whole blood, taken at baseline. These receptors originate from an adult who was a healthcare worker with PCR-confirmed SARS-CoV-2 infection or an uninfected control (not recorded which).

This clonotype showed up just a few times. The chain uses TRBV29-1 and TRBJ2-7, with D perhaps being TRBD1 or TRBD2 (5 bases each). Germline loops: CDR1 SQVTM, CDR2 ANQGSEA. Trimming pared 3 bases from V and 2 bases from J, leaving 14 bases between. The CDR3 runs to 14 residues. DNA of the CDR3: TGCAGCGTTGAGTCTGGGACGGCGCCCTACGAGCAGTACTTC. Protein product: CSVESGTAPYEQYF.

There are a few counts of this clonotype. This rearrangement joins TRBV27 to TRBJ1-6, with D possibly being TRBD1 (6 bases). Trimming removed 4 bases from V and 9 bases from J, with 13 bases in between. CDR1 and CDR2 (germline): MNHEY, SMNVEV (reference sequence). This CDR3 is 14 amino acids long. The CDR3 sequence is CASSYQGYSSPLHF. CDR3 bases: TGTGCCAGCAGTTACCAGGGGTATTCTTCACCCCTCCACTTT.

Many counts were recorded for this clonotype. This rearrangement joins TRBV9 to TRBJ1-3; the D gene is possibly TRBD1 (6 bases). Germline loops: CDR1 SGDLS, CDR2 YYNGEE. This CDR3 spans 14 amino acids. Trimming cost V 3 bases and J 0 bases, with 7 bases left between them. In DNA, the CDR3 is TGTGCCAGCAGCGCACAGGGCTCTGGAAACACCATATATTTT. Protein: CASSAQGSGNTIYF.

The V and J genes are TRBV7-2 and TRBJ2-3; TRBD1 is a possible D gene (6 bases). The germline gives CDR1 SGHTA, CDR2 FQGNSA. V was cut by 5 bases and J by 4 bases, with 10 bases left in between. The CDR3 spans 13 residues. The CDR3 loop reads CASSLRGADTQYF. Here the CDR3 DNA reads TGTGCCAGCAGCCTCAGGGGCGCAGATACGCAGTATTTT.

This clonotype was picked up a small number of times. Here the CDR3 reads CASSEGLATLQPQHF. CDR3 DNA sequence: TGTGCCAGCAGTGAGGGCCTAGCGACCCTCCAGCCCCAGCATTTT. The chain is built from TRBV2 and TRBJ1-5; D is ambiguous. The CDR3 is made up of 15 amino acids. V was shortened by 3 bases and J by 7 bases, with 16 bases between the two germline ends. Germline assignment: CDR1 SNHLY and CDR2 FYNNEI.

V and J are TRBV4-2 and TRBJ1-2, with no clear D. CDR1 and CDR2 (germline): LGHNA, YNFKEQ. Trimming took off 0 bases at V and 2 bases at J, with 4 bases between the two ends. This CDR3 contains 13 residues. The CDR3 loop is CASSQDINYGYTF. The DNA for the CDR3 is TGTGCCAGCAGCCAAGACATAAACTATGGCTACACCTTC.

The chain has TRBV28 and TRBJ2-2, with D unresolved. CDR1 and CDR2 (germline): MDHEN, SYDVKM. CDR3 size: 15 residues. Trimming cost V 1 base and J 6 bases, with 12 bases left between them. The CDR3 is CASSLSAEPAGELFF. Here the CDR3 DNA reads TGTGCCAGCAGTTTATCGGCCGAACCCGCCGGGGAGCTGTTTTTT.

The chain couples TRBV5-4 to TRBJ2-1; D is possibly TRBD1 (6 bases). V was shortened by 0 bases and J by 7 bases, with 20 bases between the two germline ends. The CDR3 covers 17 residues. Germline assignment: CDR1 SGHNT and CDR2 YYREEE (reference sequence). CDR3 coding DNA: TGTGCCAGCAGCTTGGGGGCCTCGACAGGTTCCATTAATGAGCAGTTCTTC. Translated, it gives CASSLGASTGSINEQFF. Using reference TRBV5-4 and TRBJ2-1 for the parts outside the CDR3, the full variable domain is ETGVTQSPTHLIKTRGQQVTLRCSSQSGHNTVSWYQQALGQGPQFIFQYYREEENGRGNFPPRFSGLQFPNYSSELNVNALELDDSALYLCASSLGASTGSINEQFFGPGTRLTVL.

J is TRBJ2-3 and V is TRBV2; 12 bases match TRBD2. Germline values: CDR1 SNHLY, CDR2 FYNNEI. V lost 3 bases to trimming and J lost 2 bases; unmatched junction nucleotides: 6. CDR3 size: 17 residues. The CDR3 DNA is TGTGCCAGCAGTGACCCGACTAGCGGGAGTCCCACAGATACGCAGTATTTT. Translating it yields CASSDPTSGSPTDTQYF.

The table lists this clonotype with many counts. The chain uses TRBV5-1 and TRBJ2-3; TRBD2 agrees at 10 bases. CDR1 is SGHRS and CDR2 is YFSETQ in the germline V gene. Trimming at V came to 4 bases and at J to 4 bases, leaving 9 bases not matched to a gene. The CDR3 contains 16 residues. As DNA, the CDR3 is TGCGCCAGCAGCCCGGGGACTAGCGCGAGCTCAGATACGCAGTATTTT. Amino acid sequence: CASSPGTSASSDTQYF.

This clonotype has just a few counts. The CDR3, as DNA: TGTGCCTCCCACGACAAGTCCTACGAGCAGTACTTC. Amino acid sequence: CASHDKSYEQYF. V and J are TRBV30 and TRBJ2-7; D remains unclear. The germline V gene encodes CDR1 GTSNPN and CDR2 SVGIG (reference sequence). This CDR3 is 12 amino acids long. V was trimmed by 7 bases and J by 1 base, leaving 11 bases between them. Supplemented by reference TRBV30 and TRBJ2-7, the full variable domain reads SQTIHQWPATLVQPVGSPLSLECTVEGTSNPNLYWYRQAAGRGLQLLFYSVGIGQISSEVPQNLSASRPQDRQFILSSKKLLLSDSGFYLCASHDKSYEQYFGPGTRLTVT.

Many counts were recorded for this clonotype. V is TRBV7-9 and J is TRBJ2-2; TRBD2 agrees at 8 bases. This CDR3 region has 17 residues. CDR1 and CDR2 from the germline V gene are SEHNR and FQNEAQ (reference sequence). J was trimmed by 5 bases and V by 5 bases; bases with no gene match: 13. The CDR3 sequence is CASSPNLAGGGTGELFF. In DNA form, the CDR3 reads TGTGCCAGCAGCCCGAACCTTGCGGGAGGCGGTACCGGGGAGCTGTTTTTT.

This clonotype was seen at least ten times. The genes are TRBV29-1 and TRBJ2-1; no reliable D call. V lost 6 bases, J lost 6 bases, and 12 bases lay in between. This CDR3 region has 12 residues. The germline CDR1 and CDR2 sequences are SQVTM and ANQGSEA. The CDR3 protein is CSVKTLSNEQFF. For the CDR3, the DNA is TGCAGCGTAAAAACTCTGAGCAATGAGCAGTTCTTC.